Listed here is a single T cell receptor beta chain. CDR3 length: 13 residues. V lost 5 bases and J lost 6, with 12 bases in between. The sample originates from a study of blood T cell repertoires in COVID-19. Whole-study context: The United States, Italy and Spain were the sources of the acute and convalescent COVID-19 samples.

In the original analysis: Reference gene primer amplification in the assay estimated nucleated cell counts. The method was immunoSEQ multiplex PCR; TCRdb's version includes in-frame clones alone and lacks a portion of them. That table is the source of V, J and clone size, and D and trimming were worked out from the DNA. This sample has about 80,000 clones, with about 72% found just once. The rearrangement joins TRBV12-3 or TRBV12-4 to TRBJ2-3; D is unclear. The source is a man aged 70-80 years with active or convalescent COVID-19. The material sequenced was peripheral blood. The CDR3 sequence: CASSARLADTQYF. The CDR3, as DNA: TGTGCCAGCAGTGCTCGCCTGGCCGATACGCAGTATTTT.